The 21 T cell receptor beta chains listed next were all sequenced from one sample in a study of blood T cell repertoires in COVID-19 (TCRdb year 2020). The library was prepared using the immunoSEQ multiplex PCR assay. Not all clones reach the TCRdb copy of this immuneACCESS table, which keeps in-frame sequences only. Checked studies attribute under half of the gap to unresolved V genes and leave the rest unexplained. This sample holds 120,000 or so clones; around 81% were observed only once. The top ten clones comprise about a sixth of the sample. What was sequenced was peripheral blood. All receptors derive from a man in his thirties or forties with COVID-19, enrolled during active disease.

The chain has TRBV6-5 and TRBJ2-1; 10 nucleotides line up with TRBD2. Germline-derived CDR1 and CDR2 are MNHEY and SVGAGI. After removal of 5 bases from V and 9 bases from J, the junction contained 10 bases not matched to a gene. The CDR3 contains 15 residues. The CDR3: CASSPLAGVPGEQFF. In DNA, the CDR3 is TGTGCCAGCAGTCCTCTAGCGGGGGTGCCTGGTGAGCAGTTCTTC.

This chain connects TRBV21-1 to TRBJ1-4. TRBV21-1 is termed a pseudogene. The CDR3 has 15 amino acids. The CDR3 spells CASTFFEGTREKLFF. The CDR3 coding sequence is TGTGCCAGCACCTTTTTCGAGGGCACCCGGGAAAAACTGTTTTTT.

The table lists this clone with a few counts. V and J are TRBV9 and TRBJ1-1, with D possibly matching TRBD1 (6 bases). Per the germline V gene, CDR1 is SGDLS and CDR2 is YYNGEE. V dropped 3 bases and J dropped 3 bases, with 12 bases sitting between them. The CDR3 has 14 amino acids. The CDR3 here is CASSALRQDTEAFF. The CDR3 coding sequence is TGTGCCAGCAGCGCCCTCCGACAGGACACTGAAGCTTTCTTT.

The chain employs TRBV29-1 and TRBJ1-1; D is ambiguous. The CDR3 runs to 12 residues. Germline V gene sequence: CDR1 SQVTM, CDR2 ANQGSEA. Deletions cut 4 bases from V and 0 bases from J, with 6 bases between. CDR3 residues: CSVGYMNTEAFF. The CDR3 bases are TGCAGCGTTGGGTACATGAACACTGAAGCTTTCTTT.

There are many counts of this clone. The chain employs TRBV6-5 and TRBJ2-3; 7 bases agree with TRBD2. Germline values: CDR1 MNHEY, CDR2 SVGAGI. The CDR3 is 16 residues long. Trimming at V came to 0 bases and at J to 6 bases, leaving 9 bases not matched to a gene. CDR3 nucleotides: TGTGCCAGCAGTTACTCGACGGGGGGTTTAGGGGATACGCAGTATTTT. Protein: CASSYSTGGLGDTQYF.

The genes are TRBV5-1 and TRBJ2-1, with TRBD2 matching 10 bases. Germline V gives CDR1 SGHRS, CDR2 YFSETQ. The CDR3 has 16 residues. The J segment lost 3 bases and the V segment lost 0 bases, leaving 3 bases of the junction unmatched. This chain's CDR3 is CASSLVERGGYNEQFF. CDR3 nucleotides: TGCGCCAGCAGCTTGGTAGAGCGGGGGGGCTACAATGAGCAGTTCTTC. The full variable domain, with the rest looked up from reference TRBV5-1 and TRBJ2-1, is KAGVTQTPRYLIKTRGQQVTLSCSPISGHRSVSWYQQTPGQGLQFLFEYFSETQRNKGNFPGRFSGRQFSNSRSEMNVSTLELGDSALYLCASSLVERGGYNEQFFGPGTRLTVL.

The V and J genes are TRBV5-1 and TRBJ2-1; 12 bases line up with TRBD2. This CDR3 region has 16 residues. The germline V gene has CDR1 SGHRS and CDR2 YFSETQ. The junction had 7 bases not matched to a gene; V was cut back by 1 base and J by 8 bases. The CDR3 loop reads CASSLLRLAGEDEQFF. The CDR3 coding sequence is TGCGCCAGCAGCTTGCTGAGACTAGCGGGAGAGGATGAGCAGTTCTTC.

The rearrangement joins TRBV7-9 to TRBJ1-6, with D possibly being TRBD1 (6 bases). The V end lost 4 bases, the J end lost 0 bases, and 19 bases lay between the germline ends. The CDR3 spans 19 residues. Germline-derived CDR1 and CDR2 are SEHNR and FQNEAQ (reference sequence). CDR3 DNA sequence: TGTGCCAGCAGCTCGTCTTTCAGGGGACCCTACTCCTATAATTCACCCCTCCACTTT. This codes for CASSSSFRGPYSYNSPLHF.

This clone was observed many times. This rearrangement joins TRBV28 to TRBJ1-6; D ambiguous. With 3 bases removed from V and 6 bases from J, the gap between germline ends came to 9 bases. CDR3 size: 14 residues. The germline gives CDR1 MDHEN, CDR2 SYDVKM. The CDR3 region is CASSLADSNSPLHF. In DNA, the CDR3 is TGTGCCAGCAGTTTGGCGGACTCTAATTCACCCCTCCACTTT.

This chain uses TRBV6-5 with TRBJ1-3; D remains ambiguous. Deletions cut 0 bases from V and 4 bases from J, with 10 bases between. There are 15 residues in the CDR3. Germline assignment: CDR1 MNHEY and CDR2 SVGAGI. The chain's CDR3 is CASSYSGGPGNTIYF. The CDR3 nucleotides read TGTGCCAGCAGTTACTCGGGAGGGCCGGGAAACACCATATATTTT.

This sequence joins TRBV14 and TRBJ1-6; D may be TRBD1 (6 bases). Germline CDR1 is SGHDN and CDR2 is FVKESK. The CDR3 runs 13 residues. Trimming cost V 5 bases and J 8 bases, with 10 bases left between them. This CDR3 reads CASSRQGYSPLHF. DNA of the CDR3: TGTGCCAGCAGCAGGCAGGGGTATTCACCCCTCCACTTT.

The genes are TRBV29-1 and TRBJ2-2; D gene ambiguous. Germline CDR1 SQVTM, CDR2 ANQGSEA. This CDR3 region has 12 residues. With 7 bases removed from V and 8 bases from J, the gap between germline ends came to 14 bases. CDR3 DNA: TGCAGCGGTTCGTATCAAGCGGGGGAGCTGTTTTTT. Translation gives CSGSYQAGELFF.

The CDR3 bases are TGTGCCAGCTCACCTTGGGGACCGGGGGTCCCTGAAGCTTTCTTT. Its protein is CASSPWGPGVPEAFF. V is TRBV18 and J is TRBJ1-1; possible D gene TRBD1, 5 bases. There are 15 residues in the CDR3. Per the germline V gene, CDR1 is KGHSH and CDR2 is LQKENI. Trimming took off 3 bases at V and 6 bases at J, with 17 bases between the two ends.

This rearrangement joins TRBV7-9 to TRBJ2-7, with 7 nucleotides matching TRBD1. V was pared by 5 bases and J by 6 bases, with 10 bases of the junction left unmatched. Germline values: CDR1 SEHNR, CDR2 FQNEAQ (reference sequence). This CDR3 comprises 14 residues. CDR3 nucleotide sequence: TGTGCCAGCAGCCTATTGGCTACAGGGGTCGAGCAGTACTTC. It encodes CASSLLATGVEQYF.

The rearrangement uses TRBV13 and TRBJ2-1; 12 bases align to TRBD2. Germline CDR1 and CDR2: PRHDT and FYEKMQ (reference sequence). The J segment lost 10 bases and the V segment lost 2 bases, leaving 3 bases of the junction unmatched. The CDR3 totals 14 residues. Here the CDR3 DNA reads TGTGCCAGCAGCTTACTAGCGGGGGGGCAAGAGCAGTTCTTC. Amino acid sequence: CASSLLAGGQEQFF.

This clone was found a few times. The rearrangement joins TRBV27 to TRBJ2-2; TRBD2 matches at 10 bases. V lost 5 bases to trimming and J lost 5 bases; unmatched junction nucleotides: 11. In germline, CDR1 is MNHEY, CDR2 SMNVEV (reference sequence). CDR3 size: 17 residues. The chain's CDR3 is CASSGTGTSAPTGELFF. In DNA, the CDR3 is TGTGCCAGCAGTGGGACCGGGACTAGCGCCCCGACCGGGGAGCTGTTTTTT.

The chain recombines TRBV12-5 with TRBJ2-3; D is perhaps TRBD1 (6 bases). This CDR3 contains 16 residues. V shed 0 bases and J shed 2 bases, with 12 bases lying between them. Germline V gene sequence: CDR1 LGHNT, CDR2 FRNRAP. DNA of the CDR3: TGTGCTAGTGGTTTGGTACTGGGGGCGATCACAGATACGCAGTATTTT. Protein: CASGLVLGAITDTQYF.

The gene calls are TRBV12-2 and TRBJ2-7; TRBD1 is the table's D call, not checked against the DNA. TRBV12-2 corresponds to a pseudogene. CDR3 length: 16 residues. The CDR3 sequence is CASRLGGRSHRIEQYF. DNA of the CDR3: TGTGCAAGTCGCTTAGGGGGGCGGTCCCATAGGATCGAGCAGTACTTC.

The chain joins TRBV6-2 or TRBV6-3 to TRBJ1-1; 9 bases match TRBD1. CDR1 is MNHEY and CDR2 is SVGEGT in the germline V gene. This CDR3 has 14 residues. J lost 5 bases, V lost 4 bases, and 5 bases had no gene match. The CDR3 loop reads CASSSQGAMTEAFF. CDR3 nucleotides: TGTGCCAGCAGTTCACAGGGGGCGATGACTGAAGCTTTCTTT.

This chain's CDR3 is CASSFAGTVKNIQYF. DNA for the CDR3: TGCGCCAGCAGCTTCGCCGGGACAGTCAAAAACATTCAGTACTTC. The chain uses TRBV5-1 and TRBJ2-4; 7 bases agree with TRBD1. This CDR3 comprises 15 residues. Losses at the gene ends were 2 bases for V and 3 bases for J; bases not matched to a gene: 5. CDR1 SGHRS and CDR2 YFSETQ come from the germline V gene.

The chain has TRBV7-2 and TRBJ1-2, with 7 nucleotides matching TRBD1. CDR1 and CDR2 from the germline V gene are SGHTA and FQGNSA. Trimming at V came to 2 bases and at J to 7 bases, leaving 4 bases not matched to a gene. This CDR3 has 13 residues. Written as DNA, the CDR3 is TGTGCCAGCAGCTTAACAGGGGTGGTTGGCTACACCTTC. Amino acid sequence: CASSLTGVVGYTF.